The 12 T cell receptor beta chains given below trace back to one sample, sequenced in a study of T-cell reconstitution after alpha-beta-depleted transplantation in children. Preparation of the TCRbeta library used unique molecular identifiers. TCRdb redid the calling of the PCR reads with MiXCR, one entry per CDR3 protein. The table includes about half a million distinct CDR3 sequences, approximately 13% detected once. The starting material was PBMCs from the stem cell graft donor, obtained from the stem cell graft. The receptors here all came from a human donor who donated a stem cell graft to a child with combined immunodeficiency.

This clonotype was seen only a few times. V gene TRBV30 combines with J gene TRBJ1-6, with D possibly TRBD1 on 6 matching bases. Trimming removed 4 bases from V and 6 bases from J, with 13 bases in between. CDR1 and CDR2 (germline): GTSNPN, SVGIG (reference sequence). The CDR3 is 14 amino acids. CDR3 loop: CAWTAGAGNSPLHF. The CDR3 DNA reads TGTGCCTGGACCGCAGGGGCGGGTAATTCACCCCTCCACTTT.

This clonotype was counted only a few times. V is TRBV7-8 and J is TRBJ2-5; D unclear. V lost 1 base and J lost 2, with 8 bases in between. The CDR3 loop spans 14 amino acids. CDR1 is SGHVS, CDR2 FQNEAQ, per germline. The CDR3 DNA follows: TGTGCCAGCAGCTTAGAGGCGTTACAAGAGACCCAGTACTTC. It yields the protein CASSLEALQETQYF.

This clonotype has more than one count but fewer than ten. This chain links TRBV24-1 with TRBJ2-7; possibly TRBD1 or TRBD2 for D (5 bases each). Germline-derived CDR1 and CDR2 are KGHDR and SFDVKD. The CDR3 covers 14 residues. The germline V and J ends were trimmed by 3 bases and 2 bases, with 10 bases remaining between them. The CDR3 spells CATSDGTAPYEQYF. The CDR3, as DNA: TGTGCCACCAGTGATGGGACGGCGCCCTACGAGCAGTACTTC.

This clonotype was observed a few times. The rearrangement links TRBV5-1 to TRBJ2-1; tentatively, D is TRBD1 (6 bases). Germline-derived CDR1 and CDR2 are SGHRS and YFSETQ. The CDR3 covers 14 residues. V lost 4 bases and J lost 7, with 15 bases in between. CDR3: CASSTDRLGNEQFF. The CDR3 coding sequence is TGCGCCAGCAGCACCGACAGGCTTGGGAATGAGCAGTTCTTC. The entire variable domain, with the rest obtained from reference TRBV5-1 and TRBJ2-1, is as follows: KAGVTQTPRYLIKTRGQQVTLSCSPISGHRSVSWYQQTPGQGLQFLFEYFSETQRNKGNFPGRFSGRQFSNSRSEMNVSTLELGDSALYLCASSTDRLGNEQFFGPGTRLTVL.

The table lists this clonotype with a few counts. The DNA for the CDR3 is TGTGCCAGCAGTTACGGGGACGGGCAGCCCCAGCATTTT. This translates into CASSYGDGQPQHF. The rearrangement joins TRBV6-5 to TRBJ1-5; D may be TRBD1 (5 bases). The germline gives CDR1 MNHEY, CDR2 SVGAGI. The CDR3 is 13 amino acids. V was trimmed by 2 bases and J by 7 bases, leaving 9 bases between them.

This clonotype has a count of ten or more. J is TRBJ2-5 and V is TRBV3-1; D assignment may be TRBD1 or TRBD2 (6 bases each). This CDR3 is built from 15 residues. The V end was cut by 0 bases, the J end by 4 bases, with 12 bases between. Germline CDR1 LGHDT, CDR2 YNNKEL (reference sequence). CDR3: CASSQDWGARETQYF. For the CDR3, the DNA is TGTGCCAGCAGCCAAGATTGGGGGGCAAGAGAGACCCAGTACTTC.

This clonotype was counted many times. The chain recombines TRBV29-1 with TRBJ2-3, with no clear D. Trimming shortened V by 5 bases and J by 10 bases, and 16 bases separated the two germline ends. CDR1 and CDR2 from the germline V gene are SQVTM and ANQGSEA. The CDR3 runs 12 residues. CDR3 sequence reads: CSVKTSKGSQYF. The CDR3 DNA reads as TGCAGCGTTAAGACATCTAAGGGTTCGCAGTATTTT.

This clonotype occurred a few times. The chain is built from TRBV6-2 or TRBV6-3 and TRBJ2-1; D is unclear. Trimming removed 0 bases at V and 0 bases at J, with 9 bases between. Per the germline V gene, CDR1 is MNHEY and CDR2 is SVGEGT. This CDR3 region has 16 residues. The CDR3 sequence is CASSYSVHLSYNEQFF. The CDR3 DNA is TGTGCCAGCAGTTACTCGGTACACCTCTCCTACAATGAGCAGTTCTTC.

In its sample, this clonotype was seen a few times. The chain employs TRBV2 and TRBJ2-3; 12 bases match TRBD2. The V gene's germline CDR1 is SNHLY and CDR2 FYNNEI. This CDR3 spans 14 amino acids. With V trimmed by 11 bases and J by 5 bases, 8 bases remained unmatched. In nucleotides, the CDR3 is TGTGCCGCTCAGAGACTAGCGGGAGAAGATACGCAGTATTTT. Protein product: CAAQRLAGEDTQYF.

The sample holds many counts of this clonotype. V and J are TRBV7-9 and TRBJ2-1; tentatively, D is TRBD1 or TRBD2 (5 bases each). The CDR3 is 12 amino acids. Trimming took 5 bases from V and 12 from J, leaving 14 bases between them. Per germline, CDR1 SEHNR and CDR2 FQNEAQ (reference sequence). CDR3 nucleotide sequence: TGTGCCAGCAGCCGACAGCGGTTCGGGCAGTTCTTC. Protein sequence: CASSRQRFGQFF.

There are a few counts of this clonotype. The CDR3 reads CASSRSGRLANEKLFF. DNA of the CDR3: TGTGCCAGCAGCAGAAGCGGTAGATTAGCTAATGAAAAACTGTTTTTT. V is TRBV7-2 and J is TRBJ1-4; the D is unclear. CDR3 length equals 16 residues. The V gene lost 5 bases and the J gene lost 3 bases, with 16 bases spanning the gap. Germline loops: CDR1 SGHTA, CDR2 FQGNSA. The variable domain in full, with the rest retrieved from reference TRBV7-2 and TRBJ1-4, is GAGVSQSPSNKVTEKGKDVELRCDPISGHTALYWYRQSLGQGLEFLIYFQGNSAPDKSGLPSDRFSAERTGGSVSTLTIQRTQQEDSAVYLCASSRSGRLANEKLFFGSGTQLSVL.

As for this clonotype: The junction departs from germline at one end; a sequencing error may be responsible. The rearrangement uses TRBV20-1 and TRBJ2-3; 10 bases are a match to TRBD2. The CDR3 spans 17 residues. Germline V gene data show CDR1 as DFQATT and CDR2 as SNEGSKA (reference sequence). CDR3 loop: CCASLPSGRWGTDTQYF. CDR3 sequence (DNA): TGCTGTGCTAGTCTTCCTAGCGGGAGATGGGGCACAGATACGCAGTATTTT.